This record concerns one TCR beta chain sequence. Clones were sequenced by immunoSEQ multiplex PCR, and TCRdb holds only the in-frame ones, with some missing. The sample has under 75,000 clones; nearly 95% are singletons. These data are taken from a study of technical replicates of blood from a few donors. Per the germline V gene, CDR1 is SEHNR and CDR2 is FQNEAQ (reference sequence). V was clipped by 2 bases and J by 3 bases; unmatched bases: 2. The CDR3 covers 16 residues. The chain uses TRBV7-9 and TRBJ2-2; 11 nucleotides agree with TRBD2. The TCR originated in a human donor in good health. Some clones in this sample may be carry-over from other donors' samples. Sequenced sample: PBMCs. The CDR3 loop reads CASSLLAGGYTGELFF. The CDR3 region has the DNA TGTGCCAGCAGCTTACTAGCGGGGGGATACACCGGGGAGCTGTTTTTT.